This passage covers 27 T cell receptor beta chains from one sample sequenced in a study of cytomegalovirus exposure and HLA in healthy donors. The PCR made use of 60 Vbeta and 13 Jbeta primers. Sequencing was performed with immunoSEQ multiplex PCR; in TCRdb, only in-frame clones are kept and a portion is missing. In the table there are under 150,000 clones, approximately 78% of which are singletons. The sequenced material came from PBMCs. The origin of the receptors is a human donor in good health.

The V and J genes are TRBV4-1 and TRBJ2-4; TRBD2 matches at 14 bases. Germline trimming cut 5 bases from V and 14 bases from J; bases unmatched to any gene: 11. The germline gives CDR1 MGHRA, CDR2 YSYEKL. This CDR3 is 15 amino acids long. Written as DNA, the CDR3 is TGCGCCAGCAGCAGTACCGGGACTAGCGGGAGCCCTAAGTACTTC. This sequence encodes CASSSTGTSGSPKYF.

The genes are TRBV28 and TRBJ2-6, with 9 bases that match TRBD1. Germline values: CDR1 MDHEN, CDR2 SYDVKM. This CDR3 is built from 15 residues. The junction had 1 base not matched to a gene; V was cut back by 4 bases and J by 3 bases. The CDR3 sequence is CASSSTGGGANVLTF. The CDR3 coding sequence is TGTGCCAGCAGTTCGACAGGGGGTGGGGCCAACGTCCTGACTTTC.

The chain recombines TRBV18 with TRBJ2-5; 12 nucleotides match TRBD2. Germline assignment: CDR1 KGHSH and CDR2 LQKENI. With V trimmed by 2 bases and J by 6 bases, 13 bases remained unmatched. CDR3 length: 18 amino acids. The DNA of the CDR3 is TGTGCCAGCTCACCAAACGATTACGGACTAGCGGGAATAAAGACCCAGTACTTC. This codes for CASSPNDYGLAGIKTQYF.

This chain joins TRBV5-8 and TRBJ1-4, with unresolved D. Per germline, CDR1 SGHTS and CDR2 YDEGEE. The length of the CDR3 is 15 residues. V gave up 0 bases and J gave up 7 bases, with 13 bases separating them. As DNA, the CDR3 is TGTGCCAGCAGCTTGGCCGGGAACCCGGTTGAAAAACTGTTTTTT. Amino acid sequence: CASSLAGNPVEKLFF. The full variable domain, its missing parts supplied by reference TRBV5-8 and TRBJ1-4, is EAGVTQSPTHLIKTRGQQATLRCSPISGHTSVYWYQQALGLGLQFLLWYDEGEERNRGNFPPRFSGRQFPNYSSELNVNALELEDSALYLCASSLAGNPVEKLFFGSGTQLSVL.

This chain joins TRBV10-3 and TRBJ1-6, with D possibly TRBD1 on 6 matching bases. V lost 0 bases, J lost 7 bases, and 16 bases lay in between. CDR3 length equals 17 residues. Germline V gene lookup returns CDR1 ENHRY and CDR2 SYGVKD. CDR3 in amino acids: CAISESSRGHLNSPLHF. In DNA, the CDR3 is TGTGCCATCAGTGAGTCGTCTCGGGGACATCTAAATTCACCCCTCCACTTT.

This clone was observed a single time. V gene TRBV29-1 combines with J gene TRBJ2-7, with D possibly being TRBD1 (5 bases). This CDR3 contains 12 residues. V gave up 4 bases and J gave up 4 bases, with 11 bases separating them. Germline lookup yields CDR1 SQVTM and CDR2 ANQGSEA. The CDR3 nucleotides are TGCAGCGTTGTCAAGGGGAAGTACGAGCAGTACTTC. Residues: CSVVKGKYEQYF.

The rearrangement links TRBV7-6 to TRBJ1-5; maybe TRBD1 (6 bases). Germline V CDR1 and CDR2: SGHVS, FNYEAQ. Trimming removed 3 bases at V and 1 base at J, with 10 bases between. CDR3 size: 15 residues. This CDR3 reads CASSLRGKSNQPQHF. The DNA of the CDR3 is TGTGCCAGCAGCTTGAGGGGGAAAAGCAATCAGCCCCAGCATTTT.

The DNA of the CDR3 is TGTGCCTGGCGGGGACTTAGAAACTACGAGCAGTACTTC. Translating it yields CAWRGLRNYEQYF. The rearrangement links TRBV30 to TRBJ2-7; a weak D match, TRBD2 (6 bases). V was cut by 5 bases and J by 3 bases, with 14 bases left in between. Germline CDR1 is GTSNPN and CDR2 is SVGIG (reference sequence). The CDR3 contains 13 residues.

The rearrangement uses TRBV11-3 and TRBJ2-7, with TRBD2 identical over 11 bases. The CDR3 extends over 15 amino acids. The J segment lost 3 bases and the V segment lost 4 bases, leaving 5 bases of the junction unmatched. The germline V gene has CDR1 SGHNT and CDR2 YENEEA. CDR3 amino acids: CASSSELAGDYEQYF. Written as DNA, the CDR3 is TGTGCCAGCAGCTCAGAACTAGCGGGAGACTACGAGCAGTACTTC.

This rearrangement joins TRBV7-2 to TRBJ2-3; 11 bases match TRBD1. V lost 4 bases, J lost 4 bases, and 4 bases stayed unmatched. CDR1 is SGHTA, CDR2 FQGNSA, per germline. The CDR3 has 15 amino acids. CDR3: CASSSTGQGADTQYF. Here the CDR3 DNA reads TGTGCCAGCAGCTCTACGGGACAGGGGGCAGATACGCAGTATTTT. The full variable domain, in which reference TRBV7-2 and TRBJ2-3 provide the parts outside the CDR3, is GAGVSQSPSNKVTEKGKDVELRCDPISGHTALYWYRQSLGQGLEFLIYFQGNSAPDKSGLPSDRFSAERTGGSVSTLTIQRTQQEDSAVYLCASSSTGQGADTQYFGPGTRLTVL.

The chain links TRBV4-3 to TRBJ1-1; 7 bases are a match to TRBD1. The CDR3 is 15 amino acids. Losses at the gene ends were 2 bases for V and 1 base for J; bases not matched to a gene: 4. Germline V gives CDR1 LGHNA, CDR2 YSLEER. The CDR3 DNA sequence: TGCGCCAGCAGCCAAAGTGGGACAGAGAACACTGAAGCTTTCTTT. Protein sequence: CASSQSGTENTEAFF.

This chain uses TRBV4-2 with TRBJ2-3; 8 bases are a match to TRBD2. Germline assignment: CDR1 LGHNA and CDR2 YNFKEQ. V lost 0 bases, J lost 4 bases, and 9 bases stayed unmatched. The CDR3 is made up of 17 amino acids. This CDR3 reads CASSQDVVGGVADTQYF. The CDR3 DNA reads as TGTGCCAGCAGCCAAGATGTAGTCGGGGGGGTAGCAGATACGCAGTATTTT.

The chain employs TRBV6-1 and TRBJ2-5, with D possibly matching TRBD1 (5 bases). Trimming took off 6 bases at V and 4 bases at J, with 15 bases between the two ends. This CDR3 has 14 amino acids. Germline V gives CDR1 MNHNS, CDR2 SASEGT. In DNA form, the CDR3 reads TGTGCCAGCAGGGGGCCTGACAGAATAGAGACCCAGTACTTC. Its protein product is CASRGPDRIETQYF.

The CDR3 region is CASSWTSVGEQFF. CDR3 coding DNA: TGTGCCAGCAGCTGGACTAGCGTAGGTGAGCAGTTCTTC. The chain carries TRBV5-6 and TRBJ2-1; the match to TRBD2 covers 9 bases. The trim removed 3 bases at V and 9 bases at J, leaving 4 bases unmatched. Per germline, CDR1 SGHDT and CDR2 YYEEEE. The CDR3 is 13 residues long.

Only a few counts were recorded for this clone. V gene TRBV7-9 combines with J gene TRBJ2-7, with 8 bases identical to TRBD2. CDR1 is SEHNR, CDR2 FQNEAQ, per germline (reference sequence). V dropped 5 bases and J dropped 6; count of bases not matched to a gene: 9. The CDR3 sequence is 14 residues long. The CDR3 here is CASSRTSGIIEQYF. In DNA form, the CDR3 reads TGTGCCAGCAGCCGTACTAGCGGCATAATCGAGCAGTACTTC.

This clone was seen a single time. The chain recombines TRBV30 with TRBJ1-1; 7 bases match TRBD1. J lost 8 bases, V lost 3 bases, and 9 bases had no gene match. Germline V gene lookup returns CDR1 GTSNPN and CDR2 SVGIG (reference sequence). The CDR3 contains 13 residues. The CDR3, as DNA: TGTGCCTGGAGCGAAAGGGGGCGAAGGGAAGCTTTCTTT. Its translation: CAWSERGRREAFF.

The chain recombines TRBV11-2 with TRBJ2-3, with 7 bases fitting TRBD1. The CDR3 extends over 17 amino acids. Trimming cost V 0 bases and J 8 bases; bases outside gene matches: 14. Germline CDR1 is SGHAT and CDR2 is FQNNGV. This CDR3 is CASSLDMVTGKSGTQYF. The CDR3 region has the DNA TGTGCCAGCAGCTTAGATATGGTGACAGGGAAGTCGGGTACGCAGTATTTT. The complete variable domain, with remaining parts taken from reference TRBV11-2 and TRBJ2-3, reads EAGVAQSPRYKIIEKRQSVAFWCNPISGHATLYWYQQILGQGPKLLIQFQNNGVVDDSQLPKDRFSAERLKGVDSTLKIQPAKLEDSAVYLCASSLDMVTGKSGTQYFGPGTRLTVL.

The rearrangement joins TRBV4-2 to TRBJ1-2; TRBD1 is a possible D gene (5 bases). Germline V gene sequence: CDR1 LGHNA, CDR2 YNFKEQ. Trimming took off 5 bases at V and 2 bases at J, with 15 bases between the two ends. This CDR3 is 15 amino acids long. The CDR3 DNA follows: TGTGCCAGCAGCTCTGTCGGGGGTTCAAACTATGGCTACACCTTC. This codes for CASSSVGGSNYGYTF.

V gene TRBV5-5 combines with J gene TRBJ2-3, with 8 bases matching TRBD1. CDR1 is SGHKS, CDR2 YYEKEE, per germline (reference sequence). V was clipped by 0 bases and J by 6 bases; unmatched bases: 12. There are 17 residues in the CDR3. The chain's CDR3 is CASSLGGGTGMSDTQYF. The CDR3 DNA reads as TGTGCCAGCAGCTTGGGGGGTGGGACAGGTATGTCGGATACGCAGTATTTT.

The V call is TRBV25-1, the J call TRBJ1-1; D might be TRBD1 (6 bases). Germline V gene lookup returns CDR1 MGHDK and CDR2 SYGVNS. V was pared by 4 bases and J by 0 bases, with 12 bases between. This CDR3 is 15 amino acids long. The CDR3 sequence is CASSGDRPLNTEAFF. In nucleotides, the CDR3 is TGTGCCAGCAGTGGAGACAGGCCCCTGAACACTGAAGCTTTCTTT. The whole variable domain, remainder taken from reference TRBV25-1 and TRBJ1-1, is EADIYQTPRYLVIGTGKKITLECSQTMGHDKMYWYQQDPGMELHLIHYSYGVNSTEKGDLSSESTVSRIRTEHFPLTLESARPSHTSQYLCASSGDRPLNTEAFFGQGTRLTVV.

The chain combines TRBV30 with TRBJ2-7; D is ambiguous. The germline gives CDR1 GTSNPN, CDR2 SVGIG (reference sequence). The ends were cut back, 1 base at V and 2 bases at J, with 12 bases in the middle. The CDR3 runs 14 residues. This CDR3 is CAWSEAGLTYEQYF. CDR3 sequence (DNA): TGTGCCTGGAGTGAGGCAGGTCTTACCTACGAGCAGTACTTC.

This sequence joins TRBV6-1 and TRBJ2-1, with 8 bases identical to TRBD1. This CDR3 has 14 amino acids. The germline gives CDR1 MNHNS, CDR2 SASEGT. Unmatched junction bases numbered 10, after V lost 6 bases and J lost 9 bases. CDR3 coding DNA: TGTGCCAGCAGCTCCAGGGGGCGGGGTAGTGAGCAGTTCTTC. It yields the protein CASSSRGRGSEQFF.

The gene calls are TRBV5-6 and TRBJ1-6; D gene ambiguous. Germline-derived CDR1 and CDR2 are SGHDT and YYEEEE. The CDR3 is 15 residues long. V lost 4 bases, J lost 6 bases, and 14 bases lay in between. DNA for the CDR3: TGTGCCAGCAGCCGGGAGGGCCCACTTAATTCACCCCTCCACTTT. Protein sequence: CASSREGPLNSPLHF.

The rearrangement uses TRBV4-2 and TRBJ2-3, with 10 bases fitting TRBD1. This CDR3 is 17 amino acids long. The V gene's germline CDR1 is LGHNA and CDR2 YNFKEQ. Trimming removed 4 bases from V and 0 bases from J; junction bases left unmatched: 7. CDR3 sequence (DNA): TGTGCCAGCAGCCTCGGGACAGGGGAAACTAGCACAGATACGCAGTATTTT. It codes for CASSLGTGETSTDTQYF.

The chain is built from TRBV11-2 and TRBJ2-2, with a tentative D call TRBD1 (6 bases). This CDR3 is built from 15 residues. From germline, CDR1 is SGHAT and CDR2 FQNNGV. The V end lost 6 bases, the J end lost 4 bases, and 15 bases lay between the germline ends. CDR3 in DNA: TGTGCCAGCAGGTCGTGGGGGCACGGCACCGGGGAGCTGTTTTTT. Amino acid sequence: CASRSWGHGTGELFF.

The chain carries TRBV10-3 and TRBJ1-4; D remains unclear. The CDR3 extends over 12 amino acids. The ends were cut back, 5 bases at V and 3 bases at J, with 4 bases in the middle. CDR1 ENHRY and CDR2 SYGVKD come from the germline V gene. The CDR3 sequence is CAISSANEKLFF. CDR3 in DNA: TGTGCCATCAGTTCGGCTAATGAAAAACTGTTTTTT.

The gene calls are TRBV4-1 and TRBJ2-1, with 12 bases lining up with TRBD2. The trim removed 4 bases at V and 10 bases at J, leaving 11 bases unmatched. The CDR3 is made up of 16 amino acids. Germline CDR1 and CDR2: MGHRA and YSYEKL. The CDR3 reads CASSPRLAGERREQFF. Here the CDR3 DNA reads TGCGCCAGCAGCCCACGACTAGCGGGAGAGAGGCGGGAGCAGTTCTTC.